This T cell receptor beta chain was profiled in a study of cytomegalovirus exposure and HLA in healthy donors. Notes on the study in general: Analyzed later, most CMV-associated TCR beta chains appeared HLA-restricted.

Per germline, CDR1 WNHNN and CDR2 SYGVQD (reference sequence). CDR3 length equals 14 residues. Trimming removed 8 bases from V and 5 bases from J, with 16 bases in between. In the case of this clone: The antigen is not known.

Amplification used 60 Vbeta primers and 13 Jbeta primers. This table comes from immunoSEQ multiplex PCR, and its TCRdb copy is limited to in-frame clones, with some not included. The data hold 100,000 or so clones, with roughly 60% observed a single time. The sample was PBMCs. The sequence was obtained from a woman aged 25 to 39 in good health and CMV-seropositive. The V and J genes are TRBV10-1 and TRBJ2-1, with no clear D. The CDR3 loop is CASSRVRLDNEQFF. CDR3 in DNA: TGCGCCAGCTCCCGGGTCCGGCTTGACAATGAGCAGTTCTTC.